This is a list of T cell receptor beta chains from one sample in a study of blood T cell repertoires in COVID-19. Using immunoSEQ multiplex PCR, the repertoire was profiled, and TCRdb retains in-frame clones only, with some absent. The table shows 250,000 to 350,000 clones, with almost 90% occurring only once. Sequencing was performed on peripheral blood. The receptors come from a woman in her 30s with COVID-19, enrolled during active disease. Each CDR3 is given with its conserved first and last residue. The D gene is left open where the match is weak. Not all rows give a size; the values are once, few, many and, for expanded clones, a class.

d_call	clone_size	v_call	j_call	cdr3_nt	cdr3_aa
.	.	TRBV6-5	TRBJ2-7	TGTGCCAGCAGTTACAGTCCCGACTCGGGCGAGCAGTACTTC	CASSYSPDSGEQYF
.	.	TRBV21-1	TRBJ1-2	TGTGCCAGCAGCAAAGCCCCTGGCAGGGTAGGTTATGGCTACACCTTC	CASSKAPGRVGYGYTF
.	.	TRBV4-3	TRBJ1-1	TGCGCCAGCAGGATACAGGGTGAGGAAACTGAAGCTTTCTTT	CASRIQGEETEAFF
TRBD1	.	TRBV6-5	TRBJ1-5	TGTGCCAGCAGCCGGGACAGGGAACAGCCCCAGCATTTT	CASSRDREQPQHF
.	.	TRBV12-3/TRBV12-4	TRBJ1-5	TGTGCCAGCAGTCCCGGGACTAATCAGCCCCAGCATTTT	CASSPGTNQPQHF
TRBD2	.	TRBV9	TRBJ2-1	TGTGCCAGCAGCGTAGCTAGCGGGAACTACAATGAGCAGTTCTTC	CASSVASGNYNEQFF
.	.	TRBV6-5	TRBJ2-1	TGTGCCAGCCGGCCCGGGGGTTACTACAATGAGCAGTTCTTC	CASRPGGYYNEQFF
TRBD1	once	TRBV5-1	TRBJ2-5	TGCGCCAGCAGCCCGGGACAGGGAGGAGAGACCCAGTACTTC	CASSPGQGGETQYF
.	.	TRBV24-1	TRBJ2-1	TGTGCCACCAGTGATTTAGACTACTCATCCTACAATGAGCAGTTCTTC	CATSDLDYSSYNEQFF
TRBD2	.	TRBV12-5	TRBJ2-7	TGTGCTAGTGGATGTAGCGGGTGGGCGTTACGGGCCGAGCAGTACTTC	CASGCSGWALRAEQYF
TRBD2	.	TRBV28	TRBJ2-2	TGTGCCAGCAGAGAGACTAGCGGGAGTGGCGGGGAGCTGTTTTTT	CASRETSGSGGELFF
.	.	TRBV11-3	TRBJ2-5	TGTGCCAGCAGCTTAGATTGGGGCGAGACCCAGTACTTC	CASSLDWGETQYF
TRBD1	.	TRBV18	TRBJ1-4	TGTGCCAGCTCCCAGACCTACAGGGGGAATGGAGAAAAACTGTTTTTT	CASSQTYRGNGEKLFF
TRBD1	.	TRBV10-2	TRBJ2-6	TGCGCCAGCAGTAACTACCGGGACAGGCTAGACTCTGGGGCCAACGTCCTGACTTTC	CASSNYRDRLDSGANVLTF
.	.	TRBV10-1	TRBJ2-3	TGCGCCAGCAGCCCTAGCACAGATACGCAGTATTTT	CASSPSTDTQYF
.	.	TRBV27	TRBJ2-5	TGTGCCAGCCCAAGGGGGGGAAAGACCCAGTACTTC	CASPRGGKTQYF
TRBD1	few	TRBV30	TRBJ1-2	TGTGCCTGGAGTGGTAGGGGGCGGGGTGGCTACACCTTC	CAWSGRGRGGYTF
.	.	TRBV6-5	TRBJ2-7	TGTGCCAGCAAGAGGGGAGGAGGAGTCTACGAGCAGTACTTC	CASKRGGGVYEQYF
.	.	TRBV29-1	TRBJ2-1	TGCAGCGTTGAAGGGACACTCGTCTACAATGAGCAGTTCTTC	CSVEGTLVYNEQFF
.	.	TRBV15	TRBJ2-2	TGTGCCACCAGCAGAAAACAGGGACCCACCGGGGAGCTGTTTTTT	CATSRKQGPTGELFF
.	.	TRBV27	TRBJ2-2	TGTGCCAGCAGTCTACTAAGGAACACCGGGGAGCTGTTTTTT	CASSLLRNTGELFF
.	once	TRBV28	TRBJ2-3	TGTGCCAGCAGTTTCAGGGGTCCATCCACAGATACGCAGTATTTT	CASSFRGPSTDTQYF
TRBD2	.	TRBV5-1	TRBJ2-1	TGCGCCAGCAGTCGATCCGGGACTAGCGGGTACGGTGAGCAGTTCTTC	CASSRSGTSGYGEQFF
.	.	TRBV5-1	TRBJ1-2	TGCGCCAGCAGCTTGGGCCAGGGTAACTATGGCTACACCTTC	CASSLGQGNYGYTF
.	.	TRBV7-2	TRBJ2-7	TGTGCCAGCAGCTTAGCACCGGGCTACGAGCAGTACTTC	CASSLAPGYEQYF
.	.	TRBV5-4	TRBJ2-1	TGTGCCAGCAGCCACTTGGGGGCTGGCAATGAGCAGTTCTTC	CASSHLGAGNEQFF
.	.	TRBV5-1	TRBJ2-1	TGCGCCAGCAGCCCAACCCCGGGCTCCTACAATGAGCAGTTCTTC	CASSPTPGSYNEQFF
.	.	TRBV7-2	TRBJ1-1	TGTGCCAGCAGCTGGGTAGGGGGGGCTGGCACTGAAGCTTTCTTT	CASSWVGGAGTEAFF
.	.	TRBV2	TRBJ1-2	TGTGCCAGCAGTGAGCCAGGGAACTATGGCTACACCTTC	CASSEPGNYGYTF
.	few	TRBV2	TRBJ1-1	TGTGCCAGCAGTGAACAGGGGAACACTGAAGCTTTCTTT	CASSEQGNTEAFF
.	.	TRBV19	TRBJ1-5	TGTGCCAGTAGTATGACATTTAGCAATCAGCCCCAGCATTTT	CASSMTFSNQPQHF
TRBD2	few	TRBV4-1	TRBJ2-7	TGCGCCAGCAGCCAAGGGAACGCGGGAGAATTGGCATACGAGCAGTACTTC	CASSQGNAGELAYEQYF
.	.	TRBV2	TRBJ1-1	TGTGCCAGCAGTCCCGAACGAGTAGCAGCTTTCTTT	CASSPERVAAFF
.	.	TRBV2	TRBJ1-2	TGTGCCAGCAGTGAAGGTGAAAGGACAGCTCCTAACTATGGCTACACCTTC	CASSEGERTAPNYGYTF
.	.	TRBV3-1/TRBV3-2	TRBJ1-6	TGTGCCAGCAGCCAAGATGCTTCGGGCCTCCACTTT	CASSQDASGLHF
.	.	TRBV28	TRBJ1-2	TGTGCCAGCAGTTCCCCCCGGGACAAGGGGGACTATGGCTACACCTTC	CASSSPRDKGDYGYTF
TRBD1	.	TRBV10-3	TRBJ2-5	TGTGCCATCAGTACCGGGACAGAACAAGAGACCCAGTACTTC	CAISTGTEQETQYF
.	.	TRBV29-1	TRBJ1-2	TGCAGCGCCGGCAGGGGCACCACGGATGGCTACACCTTC	CSAGRGTTDGYTF
TRBD2	few	TRBV7-3	TRBJ2-7	TGTGCCAGCAGCCTCCAGGGGAGCGGGGGTCCCTACGAGCAGTACTTC	CASSLQGSGGPYEQYF
.	.	TRBV13	TRBJ2-3	TGTGCCAGCAGGCAGGGTGCGACAGATACGCAGTATTTT	CASRQGATDTQYF
.	.	TRBV6-5	TRBJ1-2	TGTGCCAGCAGTCGCGGGACGCTCATTGAGGGCTACACCTTC	CASSRGTLIEGYTF
TRBD2	.	TRBV27	TRBJ2-1	TGTGCCAGCAGTCCCGGGAGGCAGAATGAGTTCTTC	CASSPGRQNEFF
TRBD2	.	TRBV18	TRBJ2-5	TGTGCCAGCTCCCCGACCGGGACTAGGGGTGAGACCCAGTACTTC	CASSPTGTRGETQYF